A single sample is the source of the 27 T cell receptor beta chains below, sequenced in a study of blood T cell repertoires in COVID-19. TCRdb's table, derived via immunoSEQ multiplex PCR, lists solely in-frame clones and lacks some. The sample records more than 150,000 clones, more than 65% being singletons. The sequenced sample was peripheral blood. These receptors all come from a woman in her forties or fifties with acute or convalescent COVID-19.

The DNA of the CDR3 is TGTGCCAGCAGGAAACTTCATACTAGCCGGGGGACAGAGACCCAGTACTTC. Protein product: CASRKLHTSRGTETQYF. The chain has TRBV2 and TRBJ2-5; D is possibly TRBD2 (6 bases). This CDR3 is built from 17 residues. V lost 6 bases, J lost 4 bases, and 24 bases lay in between. From germline, CDR1 is SNHLY and CDR2 FYNNEI.

The chain links TRBV12-5 to TRBJ1-5; D ambiguous. V was cut by 0 bases and J by 6 bases, with 6 bases left in between. The germline V gene has CDR1 LGHNT and CDR2 FRNRAP. The CDR3 length is 13 residues. The CDR3 loop reads CASGLVDFQPQHF. CDR3 nucleotides: TGTGCTAGTGGTTTGGTTGACTTTCAGCCCCAGCATTTT.

The gene calls are TRBV5-6 and TRBJ1-2; D remains ambiguous. CDR1 and CDR2 (germline): SGHDT, YYEEEE. This CDR3 has 16 residues. Trimming pared 4 bases from V and 2 bases from J, leaving 18 bases between. The CDR3 DNA reads as TGTGCCAGCAGCGCGGGCATTCGGGGTGAGAACTATGGCTACACCTTC. Translated: CASSAGIRGENYGYTF. Looking up the rest from reference TRBV5-6 and TRBJ1-2 gives the full variable domain: DAGVTQSPTHLIKTRGQQVTLRCSPKSGHDTVSWYQQALGQGPQFIFQYYEEEERQRGNFPDRFSGHQFPNYSSELNVNALLLGDSALYLCASSAGIRGENYGYTFGSGTRLTVV.

The chain combines TRBV2 with TRBJ1-1; 7 nucleotides agree with TRBD1. From germline, CDR1 is SNHLY and CDR2 FYNNEI. The CDR3 is 13 amino acids. Trimming took 8 bases from V and 1 from J; bases not matched to a gene: 4. The DNA for the CDR3 is TGTGCCAGCCGACAGGGTACGAACACTGAAGCTTTCTTT. Its protein is CASRQGTNTEAFF.

The chain links TRBV19 to TRBJ1-2; D may be TRBD1 (5 bases). Germline V gene data show CDR1 as LNHDA and CDR2 as SQIVND (reference sequence). Deletions cut 1 base from V and 5 bases from J, with 14 bases between. The CDR3 totals 15 residues. This CDR3 reads CASSIVERRGYGYTF. DNA for the CDR3: TGTGCCAGTAGTATAGTTGAGAGGCGGGGGTATGGCTACACCTTC.

The chain recombines TRBV4-1 with TRBJ2-6, with D possibly being TRBD2 (5 bases). The CDR3 sequence is 20 residues long. Germline CDR1 MGHRA, CDR2 YSYEKL. Trimming stripped 2 bases from V and 1 base from J, with 21 bases between. The CDR3 DNA follows: TGCGCCAGCAGCCAATTAGGTGTCGGGGTCTACCCATCTGGGGCCAACGTCCTGACTTTC. The encoded protein is CASSQLGVGVYPSGANVLTF.

This chain uses TRBV10-3 with TRBJ2-7, with 7 positions matching TRBD1. CDR1 is ENHRY, CDR2 SYGVKD, per germline. The CDR3 totals 15 residues. The V segment lost 3 bases and the J segment 6 bases; nucleotides outside the gene matches: 11. The CDR3 sequence: CAISEGRQGSAEQYF. In DNA, the CDR3 is TGTGCCATCAGTGAAGGGAGACAGGGATCCGCCGAGCAGTACTTC.

The chain recombines TRBV11-2 with TRBJ2-7; 9 nucleotides align to TRBD2. The CDR3 consists of 15 residues. Unmatched junction bases numbered 13, after V lost 6 bases and J lost 7 bases. CDR1 is SGHAT and CDR2 is FQNNGV in the germline V gene. Written as DNA, the CDR3 is TGTGCCAGCAGTCCCATGCTAGCGGGGTCTTGGGAGCAGTACTTC. Its protein product is CASSPMLAGSWEQYF.

The chain joins TRBV7-2 to TRBJ2-7, with 8 bases aligning to TRBD2. Germline CDR1 is SGHTA and CDR2 is FQGNSA. V dropped 5 bases and J dropped 3; count of bases not matched to a gene: 6. There are 14 residues in the CDR3. The CDR3 spells CASSRGGQLYEQYF. CDR3 sequence (DNA): TGTGCCAGCAGCCGCGGGGGGCAACTCTACGAGCAGTACTTC.

The genes are TRBV7-2 and TRBJ1-6; tentative D call: TRBD1 (6 bases). This CDR3 has 17 residues. Germline assignment: CDR1 SGHTA and CDR2 FQGNSA. V was pared by 2 bases and J by 5 bases, with 16 bases between. In DNA form, the CDR3 reads TGTGCCAGCAGCTTACTTATAGGGTGGGACAATAATTCACCCCTCCACTTT. This encodes CASSLLIGWDNNSPLHF.

CDR3 nucleotide sequence: TGTGCCAGCATCTCAGGGAGGGTCGGTGAACTGTTTTTT. It yields the protein CASISGRVGELFF. The rearrangement links TRBV28 to TRBJ1-4; perhaps TRBD1 as D (5 bases). Germline V gene lookup returns CDR1 MDHEN and CDR2 SYDVKM. Trimming pared 7 bases from V and 12 bases from J, leaving 18 bases between. This CDR3 region has 13 residues.

This chain's CDR3 is CASSPGTSGPDTQYF. The CDR3 nucleotides are TGCGCCAGCAGTCCCGGGACTAGCGGTCCAGATACGCAGTATTTT. J is TRBJ2-3 and V is TRBV5-1, with 11 bases that match TRBD2. Germline V gives CDR1 SGHRS, CDR2 YFSETQ. V trimming: 5 bases; J trimming: 4 bases; junction bases outside the gene matches: 6. This CDR3 has 15 amino acids.

V is TRBV21-1 and J is TRBJ2-3; whether TRBD2, the table's D call, matches the DNA was not checked. TRBV21-1 is a known pseudogene. The CDR3 runs to 17 residues. The CDR3: CASSPSGASGRTDTQYF. CDR3 in DNA: TGTGCCAGCAGCCCCTCCGGGGCTAGCGGGCGCACAGATACGCAGTATTTT.

V usage is TRBV9 and J usage is TRBJ1-5, with 11 bases that match TRBD1. With 3 bases clipped from V and 6 bases from J, the junction kept 5 bases outside the gene matches. This CDR3 has 15 residues. CDR1 and CDR2 from the germline V gene are SGDLS and YYNGEE. The CDR3 reads CASSGGQGASQPQHF. The CDR3 DNA reads as TGTGCCAGCAGCGGCGGACAGGGGGCTTCTCAGCCCCAGCATTTT. Filled out from reference TRBV9 and TRBJ1-5, the complete variable domain reads DSGVTQTPKHLITATGQRVTLRCSPRSGDLSVYWYQQSLDQGLQFLIQYYNGEERAKGNILERFSAQQFPDLHSELNLSSLELGDSALYFCASSGGQGASQPQHFGDGTRLSIL.

This chain uses TRBV7-9 with TRBJ2-2; tentative D call: TRBD2 (5 bases). The CDR3 runs 17 residues. Germline V gene lookup returns CDR1 SEHNR and CDR2 FQNEAQ (reference sequence). The V end lost 0 bases, the J end lost 0 bases, and 11 bases lay between the germline ends. The CDR3 loop is CASSLASSGTNTGELFF. CDR3 nucleotides: TGTGCCAGCAGCTTAGCGTCCAGCGGAACGAACACCGGGGAGCTGTTTTTT.

This clone was detected once. The J gene is TRBJ1-2, the V gene TRBV10-3, with TRBD1 identical over 7 bases. The V gene's germline CDR1 is ENHRY and CDR2 SYGVKD. Trimming took 3 bases from V and 4 from J; bases not matched to a gene: 14. This CDR3 has 17 amino acids. For the CDR3, the DNA is TGTGCCATCAGTGAAGCCCTTCCTGGACAGGCTGGCTATGGCTACACCTTC. Translation: CAISEALPGQAGYGYTF.

The V gene is TRBV11-1, the J gene TRBJ1-6; D call uncertain. Germline V gene sequence: CDR1 SGHAT, CDR2 FQDESV (reference sequence). The length of the CDR3 is 16 residues. The V gene lost 4 bases and the J gene lost 10 bases, with 20 bases spanning the gap. The CDR3 nucleotides read TGTGCCAGCAGCTCTCGGTCGGGGATAGGGAACTCACCCCTCCACTTT. It is translated as CASSSRSGIGNSPLHF.

The CDR3 sequence is CASSLVGTGRSPLHF. Here the CDR3 DNA reads TGTGCCAGCAGCTTAGTAGGGACAGGGAGGTCACCCCTCCACTTT. V is TRBV7-2 and J is TRBJ1-6, with 9 bases lining up with TRBD1. The CDR3 extends over 15 amino acids. Per the germline V gene, CDR1 is SGHTA and CDR2 is FQGNSA. The junction had 5 bases not matched to a gene; V was cut back by 1 base and J by 10 bases.

The chain uses TRBV7-2 and TRBJ2-2; D ambiguous. Trimming left V 3 bases short and J 5 bases short, with 13 bases between. This CDR3 region has 15 residues. The germline V gene encodes CDR1 SGHTA and CDR2 FQGNSA. The CDR3 is CASSFNGRSTGELFF. CDR3 in DNA: TGTGCCAGCAGCTTTAACGGCAGGTCTACCGGGGAGCTGTTTTTT.

This chain joins TRBV6-5 and TRBJ1-2; D remains ambiguous. The CDR3 is made up of 12 amino acids. Germline lookup yields CDR1 MNHEY and CDR2 SVGAGI. V lost 6 bases to trimming and J lost 8 bases, with 13 bases between them. For the CDR3, the DNA is TGTGCCAGCAGCCCAGACATTTCCGGCTACACCTTC. Protein product: CASSPDISGYTF.

The V call is TRBV3-1 (or the pseudogene TRBV3-2), the J call TRBJ2-3; 8 positions match TRBD2. CDR3 length equals 17 residues. J lost 1 base, V lost 0 bases, and 6 bases had no gene match. The germline CDR1 and CDR2 sequences are LGHDT and YNNKEL (reference sequence). CDR3 coding DNA: TGTGCCAGCAGCCAAGATTTTCGGCGGGGGGGCACAGATACGCAGTATTTT. Encoded protein: CASSQDFRRGGTDTQYF.

The chain recombines TRBV6-5 with TRBJ1-5, with D unresolved. This CDR3 comprises 14 residues. Trimming removed 6 bases from V and 7 bases from J, with 16 bases in between. Germline assignment: CDR1 MNHEY and CDR2 SVGAGI. This CDR3 reads CASRYATEAQPQHF. The DNA for the CDR3 is TGTGCCAGCAGGTACGCAACAGAAGCCCAGCCCCAGCATTTT.

The chain has TRBV5-1 and TRBJ2-5; TRBD1 is a possible D gene (6 bases). This CDR3 is 16 amino acids long. Trimming took off 4 bases at V and 5 bases at J, with 21 bases between the two ends. CDR1 and CDR2 from the germline V gene are SGHRS and YFSETQ. CDR3 amino acids: CASSTMTGPASETQYF. The DNA of the CDR3 is TGCGCCAGCAGCACAATGACAGGCCCGGCGTCGGAGACCCAGTACTTC.

About this clone itself: Likely a read error: the CDR3 ends without its conserved phenylalanine or tryptophan. The DNA is left out, because the CDR3 cannot be placed on it with certainty; the CDR3 is given as TCRdb lists it. J is TRBJ1-1 and V is TRBV7-9. The V gene's germline CDR1 is SEHNR and CDR2 FQNEAQ (reference sequence). With termini counted, the CDR3 has 9 amino acids. This chain's CDR3 is CASSFGETV.

This chain joins TRBV6-2 or TRBV6-3 and TRBJ2-1, with a possible D match to TRBD2 (5 bases). V was shortened by 5 bases and J by 8 bases, with 13 bases between the two germline ends. Germline-derived CDR1 and CDR2 are MNHEY and SVGEGT. This CDR3 has 13 residues. This CDR3 reads CASSPTRVDEQFF. In DNA form, the CDR3 reads TGTGCCAGCAGTCCGACGCGGGTTGATGAGCAGTTCTTC.

This chain links TRBV18 with TRBJ2-2; D unclear. The CDR3 is 15 amino acids. The germline V gene has CDR1 KGHSH and CDR2 LQKENI. The V end was cut by 5 bases, the J end by 0 bases, with 10 bases between. CDR3 sequence: CASSSVAANTGELFF. The CDR3 DNA sequence: TGTGCCAGCTCATCGGTTGCTGCGAACACCGGGGAGCTGTTTTTT. Complete variable domain (other parts from reference TRBV18 and TRBJ2-2): NAGVMQNPRHLVRRRGQEARLRCSPMKGHSHVYWYRQLPEEGLKFMVYLQKENIIDESGMPKERFSAEFPKEGPSILRIQQVVRGDSAAYFCASSSVAANTGELFFGEGSRLTVL.

This chain joins TRBV6-5 and TRBJ1-2; the D is unclear. Trimming left V 0 bases short and J 2 bases short, with 13 bases between. This CDR3 spans 16 amino acids. Germline V CDR1 and CDR2: MNHEY, SVGAGI. CDR3: CASSYSAGRRNYGYTF. In DNA form, the CDR3 reads TGTGCCAGCAGTTACTCTGCGGGGAGAAGAAACTATGGCTACACCTTC.